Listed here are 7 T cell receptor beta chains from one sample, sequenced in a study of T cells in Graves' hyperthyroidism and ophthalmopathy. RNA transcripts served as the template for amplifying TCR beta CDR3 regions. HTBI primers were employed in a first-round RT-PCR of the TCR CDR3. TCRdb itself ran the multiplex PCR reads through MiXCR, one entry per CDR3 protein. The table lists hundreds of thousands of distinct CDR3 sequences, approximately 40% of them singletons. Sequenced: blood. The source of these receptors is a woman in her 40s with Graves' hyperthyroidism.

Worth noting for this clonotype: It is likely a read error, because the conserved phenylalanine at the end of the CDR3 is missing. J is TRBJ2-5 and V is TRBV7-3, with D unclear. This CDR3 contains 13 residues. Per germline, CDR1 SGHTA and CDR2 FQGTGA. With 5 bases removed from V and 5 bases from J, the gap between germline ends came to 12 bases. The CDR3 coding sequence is TGTGCCAGCAGCCAAGGAAGGTTGGAGACCCAGTACCTC. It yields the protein CASSQGRLETQYL.

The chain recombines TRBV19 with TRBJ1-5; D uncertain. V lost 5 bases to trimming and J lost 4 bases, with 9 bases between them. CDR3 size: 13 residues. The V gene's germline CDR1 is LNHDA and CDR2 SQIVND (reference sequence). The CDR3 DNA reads TGTGCCAGTAGTTTTCAGATTAATCAGCCCCAGCATTTT. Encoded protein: CASSFQINQPQHF.

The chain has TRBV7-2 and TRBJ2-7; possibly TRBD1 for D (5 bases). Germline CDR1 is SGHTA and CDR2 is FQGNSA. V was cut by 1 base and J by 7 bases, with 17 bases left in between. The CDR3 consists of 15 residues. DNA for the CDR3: TGTGCCAGCAGCTTAGGACAGAACAAGAACAATGAGCAGTACTTC. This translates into CASSLGQNKNNEQYF. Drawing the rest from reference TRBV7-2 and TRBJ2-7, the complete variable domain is GAGVSQSPSNKVTEKGKDVELRCDPISGHTALYWYRQSLGQGLEFLIYFQGNSAPDKSGLPSDRFSAERTGGSVSTLTIQRTQQEDSAVYLCASSLGQNKNNEQYFGPGTRLTVT.

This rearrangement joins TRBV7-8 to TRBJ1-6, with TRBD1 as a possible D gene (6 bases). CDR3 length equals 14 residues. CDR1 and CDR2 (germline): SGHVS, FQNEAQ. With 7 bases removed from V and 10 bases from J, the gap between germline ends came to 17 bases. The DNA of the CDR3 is TGTGCCAGCAAGCGGGGGGCAGCCAACTCACCCCTCCACTTT. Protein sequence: CASKRGAANSPLHF.

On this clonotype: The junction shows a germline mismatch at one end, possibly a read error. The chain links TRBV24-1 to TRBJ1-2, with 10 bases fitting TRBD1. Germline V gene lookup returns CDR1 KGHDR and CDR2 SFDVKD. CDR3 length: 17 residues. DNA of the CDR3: TGTGCCAGCAGTTCCCCAAGACAGGGGGCGACCTCCTATGGCTACACCTTC. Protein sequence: CASSSPRQGATSYGYTF.

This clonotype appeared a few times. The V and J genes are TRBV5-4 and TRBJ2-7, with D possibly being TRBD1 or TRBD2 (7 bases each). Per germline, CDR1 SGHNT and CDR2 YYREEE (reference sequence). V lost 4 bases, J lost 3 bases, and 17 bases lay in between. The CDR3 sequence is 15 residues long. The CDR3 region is CASSPAGQGGYEQYF. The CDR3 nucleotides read TGTGCCAGCAGCCCAGCGGGGCAGGGGGGCTACGAGCAGTACTTC.

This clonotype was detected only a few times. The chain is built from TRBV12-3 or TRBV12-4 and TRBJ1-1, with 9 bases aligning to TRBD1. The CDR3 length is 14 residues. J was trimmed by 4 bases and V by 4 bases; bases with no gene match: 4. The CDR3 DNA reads TGTGCCAGCAGTTCGACAGGGGGTACCACTGAAGCTTTCTTT. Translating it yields CASSSTGGTTEAFF.